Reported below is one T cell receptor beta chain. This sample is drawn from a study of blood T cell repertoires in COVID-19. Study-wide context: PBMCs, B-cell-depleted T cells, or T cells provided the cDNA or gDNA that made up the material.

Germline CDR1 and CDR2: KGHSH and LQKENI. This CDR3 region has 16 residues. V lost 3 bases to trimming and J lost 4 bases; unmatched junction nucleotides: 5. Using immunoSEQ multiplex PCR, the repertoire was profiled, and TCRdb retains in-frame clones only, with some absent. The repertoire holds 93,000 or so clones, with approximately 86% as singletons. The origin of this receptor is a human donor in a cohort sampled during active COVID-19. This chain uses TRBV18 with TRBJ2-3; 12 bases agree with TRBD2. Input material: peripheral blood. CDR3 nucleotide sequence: TGTGCCAGCTCACCGCTAGCGGGGGGGCTGGCAGATACGCAGTATTTT. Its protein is CASSPLAGGLADTQYF. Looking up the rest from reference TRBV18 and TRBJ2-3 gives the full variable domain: NAGVMQNPRHLVRRRGQEARLRCSPMKGHSHVYWYRQLPEEGLKFMVYLQKENIIDESGMPKERFSAEFPKEGPSILRIQQVVRGDSAAYFCASSPLAGGLADTQYFGPGTRLTVL.